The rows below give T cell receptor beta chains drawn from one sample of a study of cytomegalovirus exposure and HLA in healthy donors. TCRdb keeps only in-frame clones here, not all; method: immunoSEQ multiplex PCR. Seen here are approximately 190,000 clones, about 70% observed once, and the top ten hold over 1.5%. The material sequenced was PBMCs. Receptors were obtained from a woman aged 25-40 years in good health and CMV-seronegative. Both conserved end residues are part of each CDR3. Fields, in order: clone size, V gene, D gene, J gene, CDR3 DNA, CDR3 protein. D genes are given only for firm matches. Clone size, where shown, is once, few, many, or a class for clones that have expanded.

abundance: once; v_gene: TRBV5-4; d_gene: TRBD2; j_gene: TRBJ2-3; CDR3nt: TGTGCCAGCAGCCCAAGGACTAGCGGACGCACAGATACGCAGTATTTT; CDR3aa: CASSPRTSGRTDTQYF
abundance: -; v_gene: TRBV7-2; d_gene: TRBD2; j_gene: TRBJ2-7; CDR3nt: TGTGCCAGCAGCCCCGGACTAGCGGGAGGTTACGAGCAGTACTTC; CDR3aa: CASSPGLAGGYEQYF
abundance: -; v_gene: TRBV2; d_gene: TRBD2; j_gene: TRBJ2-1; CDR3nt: TGTGCCAGCAGGGTCTCTAGCGGGAGTCCATCCTACAATGAGCAGTTCTTC; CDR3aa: CASRVSSGSPSYNEQFF
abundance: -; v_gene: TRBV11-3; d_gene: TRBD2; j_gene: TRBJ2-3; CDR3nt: TGTGCCAGCAGCTTAGGGAGCGGGGCCACAGATACGCAGTATTTT; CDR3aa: CASSLGSGATDTQYF
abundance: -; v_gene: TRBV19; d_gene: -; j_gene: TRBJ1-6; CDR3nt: TGTGCCAGTATGGCCGGACAAAGAAATTCACCCCTCCACTTT; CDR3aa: CASMAGQRNSPLHF
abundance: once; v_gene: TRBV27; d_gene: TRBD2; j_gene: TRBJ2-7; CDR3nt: TGTGCCAGCAGTTGGTCTAGCGGGATCGCCTACGAGCAGTACTTC; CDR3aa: CASSWSSGIAYEQYF
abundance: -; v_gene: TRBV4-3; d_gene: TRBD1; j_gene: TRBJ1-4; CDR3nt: TGCGCCAGCAGCCATCGACAGGGTATCGGGTATGGAGGAGAAAAACTGTTTTTT; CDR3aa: CASSHRQGIGYGGEKLFF
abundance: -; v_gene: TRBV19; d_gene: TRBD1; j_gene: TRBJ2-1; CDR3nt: TGTGCCAGTAGTATGACAGGGGAGCCCTACAATGAGCAGTTCTTC; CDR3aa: CASSMTGEPYNEQFF
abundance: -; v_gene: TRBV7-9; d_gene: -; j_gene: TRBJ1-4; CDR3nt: TGTGCCAGCAGCTTGGGAGCGGGGGATGAAAAACTGTTTTTT; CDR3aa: CASSLGAGDEKLFF
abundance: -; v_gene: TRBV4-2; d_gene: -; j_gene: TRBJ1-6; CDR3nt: TGTGCCAGCAGCCAAGATGGGAGAATGTCACCCCTCCACTTT; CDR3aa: CASSQDGRMSPLHF
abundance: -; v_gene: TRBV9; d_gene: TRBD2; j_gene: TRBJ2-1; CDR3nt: TGTGCCAGCAGGCCGACTAGCGGGGGAAACAATGAGCAGTTCTTC; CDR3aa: CASRPTSGGNNEQFF
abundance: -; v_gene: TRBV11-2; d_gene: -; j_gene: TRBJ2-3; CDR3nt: TGTGCCAGCAGCTACCTCTTTGGGGCTAGCACAGATACGCAGTATTTT; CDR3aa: CASSYLFGASTDTQYF
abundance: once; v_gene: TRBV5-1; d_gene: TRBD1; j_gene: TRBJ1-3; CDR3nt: TGCGCCAGCAGCCCGTATCTCTCACAGGGGAGGAAGAACACCATATATTTT; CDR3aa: CASSPYLSQGRKNTIYF
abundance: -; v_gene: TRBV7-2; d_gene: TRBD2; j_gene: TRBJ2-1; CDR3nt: TGTGCCAGCAGCTTGGGGGGGGTGTCATACGCCTCCTACAATGAGCAGTTCTTC; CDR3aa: CASSLGGVSYASYNEQFF
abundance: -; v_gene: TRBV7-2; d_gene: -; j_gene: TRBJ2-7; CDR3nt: TGTGCCAGCAGCCCAACCGGAGGCGAGCAGTACTTC; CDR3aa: CASSPTGGEQYF
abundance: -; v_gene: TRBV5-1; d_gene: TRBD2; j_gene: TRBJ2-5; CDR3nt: TGCGCCAGCAGCTTCGCGGGAGGAGGTGAGACCCAGTACTTC; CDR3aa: CASSFAGGGETQYF
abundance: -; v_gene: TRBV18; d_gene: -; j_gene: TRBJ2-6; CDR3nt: TGTGCCAGCTCACCATTCGGACAGCGCTCTGGGGCCAACGTCCTGACTTTC; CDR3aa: CASSPFGQRSGANVLTF
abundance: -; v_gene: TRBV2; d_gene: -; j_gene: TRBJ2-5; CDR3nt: TGTGCCAGCAGTGAAGCGGGGGGACTTACCCAGTACTTC; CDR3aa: CASSEAGGLTQYF